In its sample, the clone carrying this TCR beta chain was seen a few times. Antigen specificity is unknown. The data stem from a study of spatial heterogeneity in lung cancer. Broader study findings: Ubiquitous expanded tumor TCRs appeared in blood more at resection than follow-up.

Every TCR cDNA molecule carried a tag that served as a unique molecular identifier. TCRdb reprocessed the 5' RACE reads via MiXCR and lists one record per CDR3 protein. The data contain some 47,000 distinct CDR3 sequences, under 7.5% of them singletons. The sample's time point: sample taken at primary tumor resection. The authors sequenced whole RNA from tumor, nontumor lung or frozen PBMC without sorting. Sequencing was performed on PBMCs, taken at surgery. The receptor was derived from a female donor with early-stage non-small cell lung cancer.

CDR3 nucleotide sequence: TGTGCCAGCAATGACGGGGGAGTGAACACCGGGGAGCTGTTTTTT. Its protein is CASNDGGVNTGELFF. The chain recombines TRBV6-5 with TRBJ2-2; weak D call: TRBD2 (6 bases). V shed 7 bases and J shed 1 base, with 13 bases lying between them. Germline V lookup: CDR1 MNHEY, CDR2 SVGAGI. The CDR3 covers 15 residues.